This TCR beta chain appears in the sequencing data of a study of regulatory T cells in long-lasting Graves disease. Whole-study results and caveats: TRBV28, TRBJ1-2 and TRBJ2-5 were favored in persistent disease.

This sample's time point: newly diagnosed GD, antithyroid drugs for less than 3 months. PBMC RNA was the source of the TCR library. Germline V lookup: CDR1 SGHAT, CDR2 FQNNGV. The CDR3 is made up of 13 amino acids. Trimming removed 3 bases from V and 5 bases from J, with 10 bases in between. This clonotype was recorded at least ten times. What it binds is unknown. Combining iRepertoire HTBI primers with Arm-PCR of CDR3 regions, the authors built TCR beta libraries. Per the authors' pipeline: Samples revealed around 56 TRBV and approximately 15 TRBJ segments. TCRdb re-called the multiplex PCR reads through MiXCR, storing one row per CDR3 protein. The V and J calls shown here were made by TCRdb, not taken from the authors' results. Of some 500,000 distinct CDR3 sequences detected, more than 15% appear once; the ten largest clones hold around 25%. This sample was shared with a second study, whose subject was T cells in Graves' hyperthyroidism and ophthalmopathy.

The chain recombines TRBV11-2 with TRBJ1-1; unclear D gene. Specimen: peripheral blood mononuclear cells (PBMCs), collected at new diagnosis, from a patient treated with antithyroid drugs. This receptor was taken from a woman aged 35-65 years with Graves disease. As DNA, the CDR3 is TGTGCCAGCAGCTTTAAAGGAGGAACTGAAGCTTTCTTT. Its protein product is CASSFKGGTEAFF. Based on the CDR3 plus reference TRBV11-2 and TRBJ1-1, the full variable domain is EAGVAQSPRYKIIEKRQSVAFWCNPISGHATLYWYQQILGQGPKLLIQFQNNGVVDDSQLPKDRFSAERLKGVDSTLKIQPAKLEDSAVYLCASSFKGGTEAFFGQGTRLTVV.